Below are 5 T cell receptor beta chains sequenced from a single sample in a study of blood T cell repertoires in COVID-19. Only in-frame clones appear in the TCRdb table, and some are missing; sequencing was by immunoSEQ multiplex PCR. The sample lists 200,000 to 250,000 clones; 83% were seen once. The sample consisted of peripheral blood. The source is a woman aged 50 to 60 with acute or convalescent COVID-19.

The genes are TRBV28 and TRBJ2-1; a possible D gene is TRBD2 (5 bases). Per germline, CDR1 MDHEN and CDR2 SYDVKM. CDR3 length: 15 amino acids. Between the trimmed V and J ends, which lost 2 bases and 3 bases, there was a span of 11 bases. The CDR3 sequence is CASSLNLAGYNEQFF. CDR3 sequence (DNA): TGTGCCAGCAGTTTAAATCTAGCAGGCTACAATGAGCAGTTCTTC.

This chain links TRBV6-2 or TRBV6-3 with TRBJ2-2; tentatively, D is TRBD1 (5 bases). Germline V lookup: CDR1 MNHEY, CDR2 SVGEGT. The ends were cut back, 5 bases at V and 0 bases at J, with 10 bases in the middle. The CDR3 runs 15 residues. The CDR3 here is CASSKTVANTGELFF. The CDR3, as DNA: TGTGCCAGCAGTAAGACAGTAGCGAACACCGGGGAGCTGTTTTTT.

The chain has TRBV9 and TRBJ1-3, with a weak D call TRBD1 (6 bases). Germline assignment: CDR1 SGDLS and CDR2 YYNGEE. V lost 3 bases and J 3 bases, leaving 13 bases between the germline ends. The CDR3 sequence is 15 residues long. The CDR3 bases are TGTGCCAGCAGCGGACTACAGGGATATGGAAACACCATATATTTT. Encoded protein: CASSGLQGYGNTIYF. Full variable domain (rest looked up from reference TRBV9 and TRBJ1-3): DSGVTQTPKHLITATGQRVTLRCSPRSGDLSVYWYQQSLDQGLQFLIQYYNGEERAKGNILERFSAQQFPDLHSELNLSSLELGDSALYFCASSGLQGYGNTIYFGEGSWLTVV.

For the CDR3, the DNA is TGTGCCAGCAGCCAAGCTGAGGCCTATTACAATGAGCAGTTCTTC. This sequence encodes CASSQAEAYYNEQFF. V is TRBV3-1 (or the pseudogene TRBV3-2) and J is TRBJ2-1, with D unresolved. Germline CDR1 reads LGHDT; CDR2 reads YNNKEL (reference sequence). The CDR3 covers 15 residues. Trimming pared 1 base from V and 4 bases from J, leaving 11 bases between.

This clone was detected ten times or more. V and J are TRBV30 and TRBJ1-4; D unresolved. The CDR3 is 12 amino acids. Germline loops: CDR1 GTSNPN, CDR2 SVGIG (reference sequence). Trimming left V 0 bases short and J 6 bases short, with 5 bases between. This chain's CDR3 is CAWSVAYEKLFF. CDR3 nucleotides: TGTGCCTGGAGTGTAGCCTATGAAAAACTGTTTTTT. The whole variable domain, filled in from reference TRBV30 and TRBJ1-4, reads SQTIHQWPATLVQPVGSPLSLECTVEGTSNPNLYWYRQAAGRGLQLLFYSVGIGQISSEVPQNLSASRPQDRQFILSSKKLLLSDSGFYLCAWSVAYEKLFFGSGTQLSVL.